The present TCR beta chain was sequenced within a study of human T cells and chemical hapten exposure (dated by TCRdb to the early 2020s). Study-wide context: For sensitization, 2% DPC in acetone was applied to a roughly 2 cm by roughly 2 cm area of upper inner arm skin. Approximately 28 alopecia patients provided blood for TCR sequencing at one to four time points (pre-sensitization, 2, 6 and 24 weeks). This study followed changes in the peripheral blood TCR repertoire in vivo during primary and secondary sensitization of alopecia patients to the hapten diphenylcyclopropenone (DPC). Throughout the approximately 22-week study period, patients were also given weekly therapeutic DPC doses on the scalp. Libraries were combined into a pool for sequencing, and differences in TCR yield between samples came mainly from small differences in library volumes within the pool. Patch testing was performed on the upper back with Finn chambers containing 0.01% DPC, and the patch tests were scored after 6 days according to International Contact Dermatitis Research Group standards. Blood was sampled from patients pre-sensitization (week 0) and at 2, 6 and about 24 weeks after DPC sensitization. The patient cohort, mostly female, included alopecia areata with under or over 50% scalp involvement, alopecia totalis and alopecia universalis.

Results the study describes overall, beyond this receptor: Patch test score correlated positively with the number of PT1 expanded TCRs, reaching significance at thresholds 8, 16 and 32 but not at 4. Expanded TCRs formed significantly more large CDR3 similarity clusters than pre-sensitization or healthy control sets, consistent with antigen-driven responses. Repeated subsampling changed both the strength of the expansion versus patch-test correlation and the threshold at which the correlation became significant. Because every patient had alopecia, a presumed autoimmune disease, the patients' immune response might differ from that of healthy individuals. DPC sensitization did not change the number of TCRs with a frequency above 1 in 1000, and there was no evidence of changes in global repertoire structure.

The label giving this sample's time point can be read as: pre-sensitization, week 0. The meaning of the sample's treatment or condition label: therapeutic diphenylcyclopropenone sensitization with weekly scalp DPC. At each patch-test visit, blood was drawn before the patch test was applied. Patients were considered eligible if aged 18 to 70, diagnosed with alopecia and deemed suitable for DPC therapy, and patients were excluded if pregnant. Unfractionated whole blood was collected in Tempus Blood RNA tubes, and total RNA was extracted from that blood. In the germline V gene, CDR1 corresponds to KGHDR and CDR2 to SFDVKD. The CDR3 measures 12 amino acids from cysteine to phenylalanine. Solely the CDR3 DNA is kept, with 36 bases framed from the first base. A distance of 2 bases separates the germline ends of V and J, which lose 1 base and 4 bases respectively. This clonotype was recorded a few times. The target of this receptor is not known. No base quality information exists; no much larger clone differs at one position.

Libraries were made using RACE. Sequenced using a NextSeq 500. Library preparation attached unique molecular identifiers to individual cDNA molecules for quantitative, reproducible TCR counting. Each blood RNA sample was used to sequence both TCR alpha and TCR beta chains. In the original analysis: The median number of TCRs per sample was around 100,000, ranging from about 20,000 to 690,600. V, J and CDR3 annotation of the TCR reads was performed with the Decombinator software suite. For PS versus PT1 abundance plots, all samples were subsampled to the same number of TCRs (28,000). TCRs were defined as expanded if absent before sensitization and observed at least eight times at the 2-week time point. Through fastp at Q25 and MiXCR, TCRdb rebuilt clones from the public reads, retaining in-frame beta chains. Every entry covers one CDR3 protein and lists the most common genes and DNA from its rows. TCRdb, not the authors, supplied the V and J calls. A total of over 300,000 distinct CDR3 sequences appear in this sample, roughly 5% of them only once. Together, the top ten hold 2.5% to 3% of the sample.

Sequencing was performed on whole blood, taken in connection with sensitization to the hapten diphenylcyclopropenone (DPC). The chain couples TRBV24-1 to TRBJ2-3; a confident D gene designation cannot be given. This TCR came from a woman between 45 and 65 years old with alopecia areata. Some clones in this sample may be carry-over from other donors' samples. The CDR3 has the sequence CATSDFSDTQYF. The DNA is TGTGCCACCAGTGATTTTTCAGATACGCAGTATTTT.